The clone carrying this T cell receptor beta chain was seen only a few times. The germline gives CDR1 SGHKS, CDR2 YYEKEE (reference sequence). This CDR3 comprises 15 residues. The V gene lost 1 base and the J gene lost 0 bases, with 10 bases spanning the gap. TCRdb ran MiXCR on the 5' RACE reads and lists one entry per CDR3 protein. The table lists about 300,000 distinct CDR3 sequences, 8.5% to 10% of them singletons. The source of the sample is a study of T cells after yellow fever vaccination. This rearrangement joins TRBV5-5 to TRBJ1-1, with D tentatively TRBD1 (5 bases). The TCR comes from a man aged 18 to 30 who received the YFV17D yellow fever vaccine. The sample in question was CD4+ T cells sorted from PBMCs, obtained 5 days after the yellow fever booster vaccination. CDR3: CASSLSRALNTEAFF. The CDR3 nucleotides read TGTGCCAGCAGCTTGTCCAGGGCCCTGAACACTGAAGCTTTCTTT.